A selection of T cell receptor beta chains follows, all from one sample in a study of CD4 T cells in relation to SARS-CoV-2 and coronaviruses. Sequencing was performed with immunoSEQ multiplex PCR; in TCRdb, only in-frame clones are kept and a portion is missing. In the table there are around 20,000 clones, 66% of which are singletons. The antigens for these receptors are not known. The sequenced sample consisted of CD4+ T cells from PBMCs, cultured in vitro. Receptors were obtained from a human donor in good health. The CDR3 runs from the conserved cysteine through the conserved F or W. The order of the fields is D gene, J gene, V gene, clone size, CDR3 DNA, CDR3 protein. A D gene is named only where the DNA matches it firmly. Clone size appears in some rows only: once, few, many, or a class for an expanded clone.

d_gene: TRBD2
j_gene: TRBJ2-2
v_gene: TRBV11-3
abundance: -
CDR3nt: TGTGCCAGCAGCTTAGGACCAGGGAGGGTGGCCGGGGAGCTGTTTTTT
CDR3aa: CASSLGPGRVAGELFF

d_gene: -
j_gene: TRBJ1-4
v_gene: TRBV19
abundance: -
CDR3nt: TGTGCCAGTAGTATGTATGGGACCGGTAATGAAAAACTGTTTTTT
CDR3aa: CASSMYGTGNEKLFF

d_gene: -
j_gene: TRBJ2-7
v_gene: TRBV4-3
abundance: -
CDR3nt: TGCGCCAGCAGCCAAGCTAGGGGGTGGTACGAGCAGTACTTC
CDR3aa: CASSQARGWYEQYF

d_gene: -
j_gene: TRBJ2-1
v_gene: TRBV4-3
abundance: once
CDR3nt: TGCGCCAGCAGCCTAGAAACAGCCTACAATGAGCAGTTCTTC
CDR3aa: CASSLETAYNEQFF

d_gene: -
j_gene: TRBJ1-2
v_gene: TRBV19
abundance: few
CDR3nt: TGTGCCAGTAGTATGAGGTTAAGCGATGGCTACACCTTC
CDR3aa: CASSMRLSDGYTF

d_gene: TRBD1
j_gene: TRBJ2-1
v_gene: TRBV10-2
abundance: few
CDR3nt: TGCGCCAGCAGTGACCAGGCGGACAGGGGTGAGCAGTTCTTC
CDR3aa: CASSDQADRGEQFF

d_gene: -
j_gene: TRBJ2-7
v_gene: TRBV6-5
abundance: -
CDR3nt: TGTGCCACGGAGAGAAGCTCCTACGAGCAGTACTTC
CDR3aa: CATERSSYEQYF

d_gene: -
j_gene: TRBJ2-1
v_gene: TRBV7-9
abundance: -
CDR3nt: TGTGCCAGCAGCCCTGAACTAGGAGGGGGCAATGAGCAGTTCTTC
CDR3aa: CASSPELGGGNEQFF

d_gene: TRBD2
j_gene: TRBJ2-7
v_gene: TRBV3-1/TRBV3-2
abundance: -
CDR3nt: TGTGCCAGCAGCCCCCGGGACTACCGCTCCTACGAGCAGTACTTC
CDR3aa: CASSPRDYRSYEQYF

d_gene: -
j_gene: TRBJ1-2
v_gene: TRBV5-6
abundance: -
CDR3nt: TGTGCCAGCAGCTTGGGGACCTATGGCTACACCTTC
CDR3aa: CASSLGTYGYTF

d_gene: TRBD2
j_gene: TRBJ2-3
v_gene: TRBV7-2
abundance: -
CDR3nt: TGTGCCAGCAGCTTAAACGGACTAGGGAGCACAGATACGCAGTATTTT
CDR3aa: CASSLNGLGSTDTQYF

d_gene: TRBD2
j_gene: TRBJ2-1
v_gene: TRBV4-3
abundance: -
CDR3nt: TGCGCCAGCAGCCAAGGCATATCGTGGCGGGAGGACCCCTCCGCTGAGCAGTTCTTC
CDR3aa: CASSQGISWREDPSAEQFF

d_gene: -
j_gene: TRBJ1-5
v_gene: TRBV10-3
abundance: -
CDR3nt: TGTGCCATCAGGGAGACAGGAGATAGCAATCAGCCCCAGCATTTT
CDR3aa: CAIRETGDSNQPQHF

d_gene: TRBD2
j_gene: TRBJ2-5
v_gene: TRBV4-1
abundance: -
CDR3nt: TGCGCCAGCAGCCCTCTAGCGGAAGAGACCCAGTACTTC
CDR3aa: CASSPLAEETQYF

d_gene: -
j_gene: TRBJ2-7
v_gene: TRBV9
abundance: -
CDR3nt: TGTGCCAGCAGCCCCGCCGGGGTCTCCTACGAGCAGTACTTC
CDR3aa: CASSPAGVSYEQYF

d_gene: -
j_gene: TRBJ1-3
v_gene: TRBV10-3
abundance: -
CDR3nt: TGTGCCACCCAGGGCTACTCTGGAAACACCATATATTTT
CDR3aa: CATQGYSGNTIYF

d_gene: -
j_gene: TRBJ2-5
v_gene: TRBV14
abundance: -
CDR3nt: TGTGCCAGCAGCCAAGAATACAGCGGCCAAGAGACCCAGTACTTC
CDR3aa: CASSQEYSGQETQYF

d_gene: -
j_gene: TRBJ2-2
v_gene: TRBV30
abundance: -
CDR3nt: TGTGCCTGGAGCCTAGGCCCCAGGTCCGGGGAGCTGTTTTTT
CDR3aa: CAWSLGPRSGELFF

d_gene: -
j_gene: TRBJ2-3
v_gene: TRBV6-5
abundance: once
CDR3nt: TGTGCCAGCAGCCCCCTCTCTAGCTCAGATACGCAGTATTTT
CDR3aa: CASSPLSSSDTQYF

d_gene: -
j_gene: TRBJ1-1
v_gene: TRBV12-5
abundance: -
CDR3nt: TGTGCTAGTGGCGGGGACACTGAAGCTTTCTTT
CDR3aa: CASGGDTEAFF

d_gene: -
j_gene: TRBJ2-7
v_gene: TRBV7-2
abundance: -
CDR3nt: TGTGCCAGCAGCTCACAGGGAGGCGAGCAGTACTTC
CDR3aa: CASSSQGGEQYF

d_gene: -
j_gene: TRBJ2-2
v_gene: TRBV6-2/TRBV6-3
abundance: -
CDR3nt: TGTGCCAGCAGCGGGACCCCGGGTGTGGGGGAGCTGTTTTTT
CDR3aa: CASSGTPGVGELFF

d_gene: -
j_gene: TRBJ2-3
v_gene: TRBV7-2
abundance: once
CDR3nt: TGTGCCAGCAGCCCCGTCCAGGAGGGTACAGATACGCAGTATTTT
CDR3aa: CASSPVQEGTDTQYF

d_gene: -
j_gene: TRBJ1-3
v_gene: TRBV19
abundance: few
CDR3nt: TGTGCCACCAAACGTGGGAGCTCTGGAAACACCATATATTTT
CDR3aa: CATKRGSSGNTIYF

d_gene: TRBD2
j_gene: TRBJ2-5
v_gene: TRBV2
abundance: -
CDR3nt: TGTGCCAGCAGCCTAACCCGACGAAGCGGGAGTAGTCAGAACCAAGAGACCCAGTACTTC
CDR3aa: CASSLTRRSGSSQNQETQYF

d_gene: TRBD1
j_gene: TRBJ1-3
v_gene: TRBV18
abundance: -
CDR3nt: TGTGCCAGCGCAACCGGGACAGGGATAGTTGGAAACACCATATATTTT
CDR3aa: CASATGTGIVGNTIYF

d_gene: -
j_gene: TRBJ2-6
v_gene: TRBV19
abundance: -
CDR3nt: TGTGCCAGTAGTATGAATCTAAAGGGGCGGAGTGGGGCCAACGTCCTGACTTTC
CDR3aa: CASSMNLKGRSGANVLTF

d_gene: -
j_gene: TRBJ1-2
v_gene: TRBV19
abundance: -
CDR3nt: TGTGCCAGTAGTATAGGGGATGGCTACACCTTC
CDR3aa: CASSIGDGYTF

d_gene: TRBD2
j_gene: TRBJ2-3
v_gene: TRBV5-6
abundance: -
CDR3nt: TGTGCCAGCAGCCCCGAGGCGGGGGGGCTCGCAGATACGCAGTATTTT
CDR3aa: CASSPEAGGLADTQYF

d_gene: TRBD2
j_gene: TRBJ2-5
v_gene: TRBV19
abundance: once
CDR3nt: TGTGCCAGTAGTTTTATCGGGCGGGAGGACGAGACCCAGTACTTC
CDR3aa: CASSFIGREDETQYF

d_gene: TRBD2
j_gene: TRBJ2-5
v_gene: TRBV5-1
abundance: -
CDR3nt: TGCGCCAGCACCCCTGGGCGGGGGTGGGGCAAAGAGACCCAGTACTTC
CDR3aa: CASTPGRGWGKETQYF

d_gene: -
j_gene: TRBJ1-2
v_gene: TRBV30
abundance: few
CDR3nt: TGTGCCTGGAGTGTCAGGCTTAACTATGGCTACACCTTC
CDR3aa: CAWSVRLNYGYTF

d_gene: -
j_gene: TRBJ2-5
v_gene: TRBV19
abundance: -
CDR3nt: TGTGCCAGTAGTAAGGACTACCAAGAGACCCAGTACTTC
CDR3aa: CASSKDYQETQYF

d_gene: -
j_gene: TRBJ1-1
v_gene: TRBV5-5
abundance: -
CDR3nt: TGTGCCAGCAGCTCCCACCCGGATACTGAAGCTTTCTTT
CDR3aa: CASSSHPDTEAFF

d_gene: -
j_gene: TRBJ2-2
v_gene: TRBV7-3
abundance: -
CDR3nt: TGTGCCAGCAGCTTAACGGTGTATTACGGGACCAAGAACACCGGGGAGCTGTTTTTT
CDR3aa: CASSLTVYYGTKNTGELFF

d_gene: TRBD1
j_gene: TRBJ2-7
v_gene: TRBV6-5
abundance: -
CDR3nt: TGTGCCAGCAGGCCCAGGGGGCGCTTCAACTACGAGCAGTACTTC
CDR3aa: CASRPRGRFNYEQYF

d_gene: -
j_gene: TRBJ2-3
v_gene: TRBV5-1
abundance: -
CDR3nt: TGCGCCAGCAGCTCGACCTCTGAATATGCAGATACGCAGTATTTT
CDR3aa: CASSSTSEYADTQYF

d_gene: TRBD2
j_gene: TRBJ2-3
v_gene: TRBV7-8
abundance: -
CDR3nt: TGTGCCAGCAACATAGCGGGGACAGATACGCAGTATTTT
CDR3aa: CASNIAGTDTQYF

d_gene: TRBD1
j_gene: TRBJ2-1
v_gene: TRBV6-2/TRBV6-3
abundance: once
CDR3nt: TGTGCCAGCAGTTACTGGGGACAGGGGGCATCCAATGAGCAGTTCTTC
CDR3aa: CASSYWGQGASNEQFF

d_gene: -
j_gene: TRBJ2-3
v_gene: TRBV3-1/TRBV3-2
abundance: -
CDR3nt: TGTGCCAGCAGCCAGCAACCGATGAAACAGGATACGCAGTATTTT
CDR3aa: CASSQQPMKQDTQYF

d_gene: TRBD1
j_gene: TRBJ1-1
v_gene: TRBV5-1
abundance: -
CDR3nt: TGCGCCAGCAGCTTGGTCGGGACAGCTGTGAGGGCTTTCTTT
CDR3aa: CASSLVGTAVRAFF

d_gene: -
j_gene: TRBJ2-1
v_gene: TRBV6-5
abundance: -
CDR3nt: TGTGCCAGCAGTATCGGACAGAGCTCCTACAATGAGCAGTTCTTC
CDR3aa: CASSIGQSSYNEQFF

d_gene: -
j_gene: TRBJ2-4
v_gene: TRBV18
abundance: -
CDR3nt: TGTGCCAGCTCACCGGGAGGGGGCCCTAAAAACATTCAGTACTTC
CDR3aa: CASSPGGGPKNIQYF

d_gene: TRBD2
j_gene: TRBJ2-1
v_gene: TRBV5-1
abundance: -
CDR3nt: TGCGCCAGCAGCTTGGCTCGACTAGCGGGAGGTGAGCAGTTCTTC
CDR3aa: CASSLARLAGGEQFF

d_gene: TRBD2
j_gene: TRBJ2-7
v_gene: TRBV7-8
abundance: once
CDR3nt: TGTGCCAGCAGCTGGGAGCCCCTTAGCGGGAGGGCATACGAGCAGTACTTC
CDR3aa: CASSWEPLSGRAYEQYF

d_gene: TRBD1
j_gene: TRBJ2-7
v_gene: TRBV24-1
abundance: once
CDR3nt: TGTGCCACCAGTGAGAACAGGGGGCGGGCCTACGAGCAGTACTTC
CDR3aa: CATSENRGRAYEQYF

d_gene: -
j_gene: TRBJ2-1
v_gene: TRBV7-9
abundance: -
CDR3nt: TGTGCCAGCAGCTTTCCGGGCTTCTACAATGAGCAGTTCTTC
CDR3aa: CASSFPGFYNEQFF